This record covers a single T cell receptor beta chain. The antigen remains undetermined. The CDR3 runs 11 residues. This entry is derived from a study of T cell responses to AZD1222 COVID-19 vaccine. Study at large: Doses given second, at about 4 or about 12 weeks, were pooled. Regarding the study as a whole: Close to half of all spike-specific TCRs reportedly target regions of the variants that are unmutated. In a largely white British group with more females than males, clonal diversity was possibly underestimated. Vaccine-associated CD4 TCRs ranged over spike, dominating at 160-218 and 743-854.

The table came from immunoSEQ multiplex PCR; TCRdb's copy has only in-frame clones and leaves some out. Of roughly 260,000 clones in the sample, 90% to 95% were seen once. This clonotype was obtained from an adult in good health. The chain employs TRBV21-1 and TRBJ2-7; the table names TRBD2, a call not compared with the DNA. TRBV21-1 is flagged as a pseudogene. The sequencing used peripheral blood, collected on day 0 of AZD1222 vaccination. In nucleotides, the CDR3 is TGTGCCAGCAGCACCTTAGCGGGAGTTAACTTC. Translated: CASSTLAGVNF.